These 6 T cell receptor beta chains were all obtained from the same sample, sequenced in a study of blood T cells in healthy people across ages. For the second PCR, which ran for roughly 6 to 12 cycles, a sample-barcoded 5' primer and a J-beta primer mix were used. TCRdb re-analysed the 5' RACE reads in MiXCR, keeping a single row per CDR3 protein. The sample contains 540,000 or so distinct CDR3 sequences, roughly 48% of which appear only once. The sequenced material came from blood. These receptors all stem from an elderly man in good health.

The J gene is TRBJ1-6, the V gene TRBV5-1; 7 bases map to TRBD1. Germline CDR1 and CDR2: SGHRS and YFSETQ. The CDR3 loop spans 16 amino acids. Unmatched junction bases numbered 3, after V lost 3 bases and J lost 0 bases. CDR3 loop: CASSYRDSSYNSPLHF. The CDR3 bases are TGCGCCAGCAGCTACCGGGACAGCTCCTATAATTCACCCCTCCACTTT.

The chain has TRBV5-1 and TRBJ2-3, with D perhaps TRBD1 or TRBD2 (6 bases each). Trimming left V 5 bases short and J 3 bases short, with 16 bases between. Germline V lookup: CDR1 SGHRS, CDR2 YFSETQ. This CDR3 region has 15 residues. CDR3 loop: CASRFTGRWTDTQYF. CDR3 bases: TGCGCCAGCAGATTCACAGGGAGGTGGACAGATACGCAGTATTTT.

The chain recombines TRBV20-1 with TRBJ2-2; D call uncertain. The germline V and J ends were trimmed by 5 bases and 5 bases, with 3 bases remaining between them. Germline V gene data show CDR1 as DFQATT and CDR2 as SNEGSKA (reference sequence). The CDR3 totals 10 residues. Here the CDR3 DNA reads TGCAGTGCTGGGACCGGGGAGCTGTTTTTT. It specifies CSAGTGELFF.

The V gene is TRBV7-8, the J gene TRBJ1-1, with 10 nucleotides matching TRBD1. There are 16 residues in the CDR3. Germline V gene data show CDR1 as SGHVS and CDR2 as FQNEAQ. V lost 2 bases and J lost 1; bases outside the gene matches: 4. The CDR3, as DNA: TGTGCCAGCAGCTTAATGGGACAGGGGTCGAACACTGAAGCTTTCTTT. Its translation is CASSLMGQGSNTEAFF.

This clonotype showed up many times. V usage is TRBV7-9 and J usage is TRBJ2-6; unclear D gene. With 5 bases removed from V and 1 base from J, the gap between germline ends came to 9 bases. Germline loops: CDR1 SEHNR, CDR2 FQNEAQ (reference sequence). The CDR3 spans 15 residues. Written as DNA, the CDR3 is TGTGCCAGCAGCCAAGGGAATTCTGGGGCCAACGTCCTGACTTTC. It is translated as CASSQGNSGANVLTF.

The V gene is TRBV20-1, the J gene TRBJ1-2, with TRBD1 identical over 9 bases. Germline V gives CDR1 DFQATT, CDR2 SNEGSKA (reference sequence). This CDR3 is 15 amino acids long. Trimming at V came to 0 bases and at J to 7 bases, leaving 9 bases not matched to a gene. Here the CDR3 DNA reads TGCAGTGCTAGAGATCGGGACAGGGTGGTCTCTGGCTACACCTTC. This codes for CSARDRDRVVSGYTF.